The 24 T cell receptor beta chains listed next were all sequenced from one sample in a study of T-cell memory formation after mild COVID-19. TCRdb used MiXCR to reprocess the 5' RACE reads, holding one entry per CDR3 protein. This table has about 150,000 distinct CDR3 sequences, about 23% appearing once. Sequencing was done on a sample of PBMCs or a T cell subset sorted from them (not recorded which). The receptors stem from an adult woman who had mild COVID-19 (a few samples of this study predate the infection). Cell type and time point are not known.

V usage is TRBV7-8 and J usage is TRBJ2-5; D is possibly TRBD2 (7 bases). The CDR3 has 15 residues. V was shortened by 2 bases and J by 4 bases, with 14 bases between the two germline ends. Germline-derived CDR1 and CDR2 are SGHVS and FQNEAQ. CDR3 nucleotide sequence: TGTGCCAGCAGCTTATTTGGGGGGGCCGGAGAGACCCAGTACTTC. It is translated as CASSLFGGAGETQYF.

This clonotype was counted a few times. The gene calls are TRBV6-2 or TRBV6-3 and TRBJ2-7; tentative D call: TRBD2 (5 bases). The CDR3 length is 13 residues. Germline assignment: CDR1 MNHEY and CDR2 SVGEGT. Deletions cut 4 bases from V and 3 bases from J, with 10 bases between. The CDR3 nucleotides are TGTGCCAGCAGTTCACTCCGGGGCTACGAGCAGTACTTC. It yields the protein CASSSLRGYEQYF.

The chain combines TRBV24-1 with TRBJ2-2; D not certain. CDR3 length: 11 amino acids. V was shortened by 9 bases and J by 5 bases, with 6 bases between the two germline ends. Germline CDR1 KGHDR, CDR2 SFDVKD. CDR3 DNA: TGTGCCACCGAATTTACCGGGGAGCTGTTTTTT. Its protein is CATEFTGELFF.

V and J are TRBV27 and TRBJ2-1; 9 bases line up with TRBD1. The V gene end was trimmed by 6 bases and the J gene end by 8 bases; junction bases not matched to a gene: 8. The CDR3 has 14 residues. The germline gives CDR1 MNHEY, CDR2 SMNVEV (reference sequence). DNA of the CDR3: TGTGCCAGCAGCCGGGACAGGGCTTCCGATGAGCAGTTCTTC. Translated: CASSRDRASDEQFF.

The gene calls are TRBV29-1 and TRBJ1-2; 7 nucleotides agree with TRBD1. From germline, CDR1 is SQVTM and CDR2 ANQGSEA. The V segment lost 3 bases and the J segment 8 bases; nucleotides outside the gene matches: 12. This CDR3 contains 14 residues. CDR3 sequence reads: CSVEPRGQLAGYTF. In nucleotides, the CDR3 is TGCAGCGTTGAGCCGCGGGGACAGCTGGCGGGCTACACCTTC.

The chain joins TRBV20-1 to TRBJ2-1; 8 nucleotides match TRBD2. Germline V gives CDR1 DFQATT, CDR2 SNEGSKA (reference sequence). The CDR3 is 19 residues long. The ends lost 4 bases at V and 1 base at J; junction bases unmatched: 18. CDR3 sequence: CSATTLGGGPGKSYNEQFF. In DNA form, the CDR3 reads TGCAGTGCTACCACCCTCGGGGGGGGCCCCGGGAAGTCCTACAATGAGCAGTTCTTC.

The gene calls are TRBV5-1 and TRBJ2-7, with D perhaps TRBD2 (6 bases). CDR3 length: 13 amino acids. V gave up 0 bases and J gave up 6 bases, with 10 bases separating them. Germline CDR1 SGHRS, CDR2 YFSETQ. CDR3: CASSLARGTEQYF. CDR3 in DNA: TGCGCCAGCAGCTTGGCTCGCGGGACCGAGCAGTACTTC.

The rearrangement links TRBV3-1 to TRBJ2-7; D is possibly TRBD1 or TRBD2 (6 bases each). The germline gives CDR1 LGHDT, CDR2 YNNKEL (reference sequence). V was clipped by 0 bases and J by 2 bases, with 11 bases between them. The CDR3 consists of 15 residues. The CDR3, as DNA: TGTGCCAGCAGCCAAGATTACAGGGAGGCCTACGAGCAGTACTTC. Residues: CASSQDYREAYEQYF.

There are many counts of this clonotype. The rearrangement links TRBV7-3 to TRBJ2-1; D possibly corresponds to TRBD1 (5 bases). V lost 5 bases and J 2 bases, leaving 16 bases between the germline ends. The germline V gene encodes CDR1 SGHTA and CDR2 FQGTGA. This CDR3 comprises 16 residues. The CDR3 loop reads CASSLLGPIPYNEQFF. CDR3 nucleotides: TGTGCCAGCAGCCTCTTGGGGCCCATCCCCTACAATGAGCAGTTCTTC.

This clonotype was seen a handful of times. The chain uses TRBV5-1 and TRBJ1-1; 8 bases line up with TRBD1. This CDR3 has 15 residues. CDR1 and CDR2 from the germline V gene are SGHRS and YFSETQ. The V gene end was trimmed by 3 bases and the J gene end by 4 bases; junction bases not matched to a gene: 8. The CDR3: CASSSVEGTGTEAFF. The CDR3 coding sequence is TGCGCCAGCAGCTCGGTAGAGGGGACAGGCACTGAAGCTTTCTTT. The full variable domain, in which reference TRBV5-1 and TRBJ1-1 provide the parts outside the CDR3, is KAGVTQTPRYLIKTRGQQVTLSCSPISGHRSVSWYQQTPGQGLQFLFEYFSETQRNKGNFPGRFSGRQFSNSRSEMNVSTLELGDSALYLCASSSVEGTGTEAFFGQGTRLTVV.

CDR3 in DNA: TGTGCCATCAGTGACCCTCCAGGGGTGAACACCGGGGAGCTGTTTTTT. Protein: CAISDPPGVNTGELFF. The genes are TRBV10-3 and TRBJ2-2; perhaps TRBD1 as D (6 bases). This CDR3 region has 16 residues. V was shortened by 3 bases and J by 1 base, with 12 bases between the two germline ends. Germline lookup yields CDR1 ENHRY and CDR2 SYGVKD.

This clonotype has a handful of counts. The V and J genes are TRBV30 and TRBJ2-7, with D hard to call. This CDR3 is 12 amino acids long. Trimming left V 5 bases short and J 5 bases short, with 13 bases between. Germline loops: CDR1 GTSNPN, CDR2 SVGIG (reference sequence). CDR3 region: CAWALSDNEQYF. CDR3 bases: TGTGCCTGGGCCCTCAGCGATAACGAGCAGTACTTC. Supplemented by reference TRBV30 and TRBJ2-7, the full variable domain reads SQTIHQWPATLVQPVGSPLSLECTVEGTSNPNLYWYRQAAGRGLQLLFYSVGIGQISSEVPQNLSASRPQDRQFILSSKKLLLSDSGFYLCAWALSDNEQYFGPGTRLTVT.

The chain combines TRBV3-1 with TRBJ2-2, with D possibly being TRBD2 (6 bases). Trimming took 4 bases from V and 7 from J, leaving 25 bases between them. The CDR3 has 18 residues. Germline lookup yields CDR1 LGHDT and CDR2 YNNKEL (reference sequence). The CDR3 region is CASSPTPTITGLIGELFF. The CDR3 nucleotides read TGTGCCAGCAGCCCCACCCCCACTATCACGGGACTCATCGGGGAGCTGTTTTTT.

The chain joins TRBV29-1 to TRBJ2-6; no reliable D call. Trimming stripped 5 bases from V and 3 bases from J, with 8 bases between. The CDR3 has 13 residues. Germline CDR1 and CDR2: SQVTM and ANQGSEA. The chain's CDR3 is CSVLVRGANVLTF. The CDR3, as DNA: TGCAGCGTTTTAGTTCGTGGGGCCAACGTCCTGACTTTC.

This chain joins TRBV20-1 and TRBJ1-2; D might be TRBD1 (5 bases). The length of the CDR3 is 15 residues. In germline, CDR1 is DFQATT, CDR2 SNEGSKA (reference sequence). V was shortened by 0 bases and J by 2 bases, with 13 bases between the two germline ends. The CDR3 loop is CSARDRQGYNYGYTF. CDR3 DNA: TGCAGTGCTAGAGATAGGCAGGGATACAACTATGGCTACACCTTC.

The rearrangement uses TRBV12-3 or TRBV12-4 and TRBJ1-5; D remains ambiguous. Trimming cost V 2 bases and J 4 bases, with 3 bases left between them. The CDR3 sequence is 12 residues long. This chain's CDR3 is CASSLQNQPQHF. For the CDR3, the DNA is TGTGCCAGCAGTTTACAGAATCAGCCCCAGCATTTT.

The chain links TRBV6-6 to TRBJ1-1, with D unresolved. The CDR3 totals 12 residues. Germline-derived CDR1 and CDR2 are MNHNY and SVGAGI (reference sequence). The V gene lost 5 bases and the J gene lost 4 bases, with 8 bases spanning the gap. The CDR3 sequence: CASSGLVTEAFF. CDR3 in DNA: TGTGCCAGCAGTGGGTTGGTCACTGAAGCTTTCTTT.

The rearrangement joins TRBV29-1 to TRBJ1-1; no clear D gene. CDR3 size: 13 residues. Trimming took off 4 bases at V and 4 bases at J, with 13 bases between the two ends. Germline CDR1 and CDR2: SQVTM and ANQGSEA. CDR3 sequence (DNA): TGCAGCGTTGTAGTCGGGGTCGGCACTGAAGCTTTCTTT. The encoded protein is CSVVVGVGTEAFF.

This chain connects TRBV7-9 to TRBJ1-1; 7 bases map to TRBD1. Germline CDR1 and CDR2: SEHNR and FQNEAQ (reference sequence). CDR3 size: 15 residues. J lost 7 bases, V lost 5 bases, and 13 bases had no gene match. CDR3 nucleotide sequence: TGTGCCAGCAGCGGGAGGGACGGGACAGACTTTGAAGCTTTCTTT. Protein: CASSGRDGTDFEAFF. Variable domain in full (rest from reference TRBV7-9 and TRBJ1-1): DTGVSQNPRHKITKRGQNVTFRCDPISEHNRLYWYRQTLGQGPEFLTYFQNEAQLEKSRLLSDRFSAERPKGSFSTLEIQRTEQGDSAMYLCASSGRDGTDFEAFFGQGTRLTVV.

The chain couples TRBV6-4 to TRBJ2-3; 7 nucleotides line up with TRBD2. V lost 6 bases, J lost 4 bases, and 19 bases stayed unmatched. CDR1 and CDR2 (germline): MRHNA, SNTAGT. This CDR3 contains 18 residues. CDR3 nucleotides: TGTGCCAGCAGCGAGCATCCCTTACGGACTAGTGAGGCAGATACGCAGTATTTT. Translation gives CASSEHPLRTSEADTQYF.

This clonotype was detected only a few times. J is TRBJ2-2 and V is TRBV9; possible D gene TRBD1, 5 bases. The CDR3 covers 15 residues. Trimming pared 0 bases from V and 5 bases from J, leaving 11 bases between. From germline, CDR1 is SGDLS and CDR2 YYNGEE. The CDR3 DNA reads TGTGCCAGCAGCGTAGAGACAGAACTGACCGGGGAGCTGTTTTTT. Translating gives CASSVETELTGELFF.

V is TRBV10-3 and J is TRBJ2-7; D assignment may be TRBD1 or TRBD2 (6 bases each). Deletions cut 2 bases from V and 5 bases from J, with 22 bases between. Per the germline V gene, CDR1 is ENHRY and CDR2 is SYGVKD. The CDR3 length is 17 residues. Here the CDR3 reads CAISERGEQGLGDEQYF. The CDR3 coding sequence is TGTGCCATCAGTGAGAGGGGGGAACAGGGTCTCGGCGACGAGCAGTACTTC.

The chain carries TRBV7-9 and TRBJ1-1; D not certain. The V and J ends lost 1 base and 4 bases respectively, with 10 bases between them. CDR3 size: 14 residues. Germline V gives CDR1 SEHNR, CDR2 FQNEAQ (reference sequence). Written as DNA, the CDR3 is TGTGCCAGCAGCTTAGTGTCAGACGGCACTGAAGCTTTCTTT. As protein: CASSLVSDGTEAFF. Based on the CDR3 plus reference TRBV7-9 and TRBJ1-1, the full variable domain is DTGVSQNPRHKITKRGQNVTFRCDPISEHNRLYWYRQTLGQGPEFLTYFQNEAQLEKSRLLSDRFSAERPKGSFSTLEIQRTEQGDSAMYLCASSLVSDGTEAFFGQGTRLTVV.

The chain carries TRBV27 and TRBJ2-7; D is possibly TRBD1 or TRBD2 (5 bases each). Germline CDR1 MNHEY, CDR2 SMNVEV (reference sequence). The CDR3 is 12 residues long. V shed 8 bases and J shed 7 bases, with 15 bases lying between them. Written as DNA, the CDR3 is TGTGCCAGCTGGACGGGGCTGAGGGAGCAGTACTTC. This encodes CASWTGLREQYF.